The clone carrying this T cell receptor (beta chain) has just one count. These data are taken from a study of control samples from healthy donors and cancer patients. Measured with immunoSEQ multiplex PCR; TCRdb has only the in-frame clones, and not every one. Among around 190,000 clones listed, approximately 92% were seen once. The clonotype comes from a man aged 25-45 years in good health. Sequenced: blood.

The CDR3 loop reads CASSVDRGGKNIQYF. Here the CDR3 DNA reads TGTGCCAGCAGCGTCGACAGGGGTGGCAAAAACATTCAGTACTTC. The chain links TRBV6-5 to TRBJ2-4; 8 nucleotides agree with TRBD1. The V gene's germline CDR1 is MNHEY and CDR2 SVGAGI. The V gene end was trimmed by 6 bases and the J gene end by 3 bases; junction bases not matched to a gene: 7. CDR3 length: 15 residues.